The 23 T cell receptor beta chains below all came from one sample that was sequenced in a study of T cell repertoires in cytomegalovirus infection. These receptors' targets are unknown. TCRdb reprocessed the reads with MiXCR, giving one entry per CDR3 protein. The sample has about 500,000 distinct CDR3 sequences; 30% to 35% are singletons. The sample was cultured PBMCs, taken from culture after CMV antigen stimulation. The origin of the receptors is a human donor in good health (CMV status not recorded). Some clones in this sample may be carry-over from other donors' samples.

The V call is TRBV6-1, the J call TRBJ2-7; 8 bases align to TRBD1. The germline gives CDR1 MNHNS, CDR2 SASEGT. J gave up 4 bases and V 3 bases, and 5 bases lay outside the gene matches. There are 14 residues in the CDR3. The chain's CDR3 is CASSEFDRGYEQYV. The CDR3 DNA reads TGTGCCAGCAGTGAGTTCGACAGGGGTTACGAGCAGTACGTC.

This clonotype was counted between two and nine times. The chain uses TRBV7-2 and TRBJ1-1; no reliable D call. The CDR3 runs 14 residues. Germline V gene sequence: CDR1 SGHTA, CDR2 FQGNSA. V was pared by 2 bases and J by 1 base, with 8 bases between. CDR3 sequence (DNA): TGTGCCAGCAGCTTACCAAGACGGAACACTGAAGCTTTCTTT. Its protein is CASSLPRRNTEAFF. Drawing the rest from reference TRBV7-2 and TRBJ1-1, the complete variable domain is GAGVSQSPSNKVTEKGKDVELRCDPISGHTALYWYRQSLGQGLEFLIYFQGNSAPDKSGLPSDRFSAERTGGSVSTLTIQRTQQEDSAVYLCASSLPRRNTEAFFGQGTRLTVV.

The rearrangement links TRBV28 to TRBJ2-6, with TRBD1 as a possible D gene (7 bases). V was trimmed by 2 bases and J by 4 bases, leaving 12 bases between them. From germline, CDR1 is MDHEN and CDR2 SYDVKM. This CDR3 has 16 residues. The CDR3 DNA sequence: TGTGCCAGCAGTTTAGCAGGGGGGATAGGGGCCAACGTCCTGACTTTC. This codes for CASSLAGGIGANVLTF.

In this sample, this clonotype turned up a few times. The chain recombines TRBV7-3 with TRBJ2-3; 13 bases are a match to TRBD2. CDR1 and CDR2 from the germline V gene are SGHTA and FQGTGA. V lost 5 bases, J lost 7 bases, and 6 bases stayed unmatched. The CDR3 is 15 amino acids. CDR3 amino acids: CASSTGLAGLNTQYF. Here the CDR3 DNA reads TGTGCCAGCAGCACGGGACTAGCGGGACTGAATACGCAGTATTTT.

The V and J genes are TRBV10-3 and TRBJ2-1, with D hard to call. CDR3 size: 14 residues. The V end was cut by 11 bases, the J end by 0 bases, with 14 bases between. Looked up from germline, CDR1 is ENHRY and CDR2 is SYGVKD. The CDR3 coding sequence is TGTGCCTTCGAAGAACCGGCCTCCTACAATGAGCAGTTCTTC. Translating gives CAFEEPASYNEQFF.

The chain employs TRBV6-5 and TRBJ2-1; D call uncertain. CDR3 size: 13 residues. Germline CDR1 and CDR2: MNHEY and SVGAGI. The V end lost 2 bases, the J end lost 7 bases, and 9 bases lay between the germline ends. The CDR3 reads CASSYTELNEQFF. CDR3 in DNA: TGTGCCAGCAGTTACACGGAGTTAAATGAGCAGTTCTTC.

V usage is TRBV19 and J usage is TRBJ1-2; D remains unclear. CDR1 LNHDA and CDR2 SQIVND come from the germline V gene (reference sequence). The CDR3 runs to 12 residues. V was cut by 0 bases and J by 10 bases, with 9 bases left in between. CDR3 amino acids: CASSIDGRDYTF. In DNA form, the CDR3 reads TGTGCCAGTAGTATAGATGGCAGAGACTACACCTTC.

This clonotype was picked up a small number of times. The rearrangement links TRBV2 to TRBJ2-1; maybe TRBD2 (5 bases). From germline, CDR1 is SNHLY and CDR2 FYNNEI. The V gene lost 6 bases and the J gene lost 1 base, with 13 bases spanning the gap. CDR3 length: 15 residues. The CDR3 DNA reads TGTGCCAGCAGGGAGGATAGTATGTCCTACAATGAGCAGTTCTTC. It is translated as CASREDSMSYNEQFF.

This clonotype has just a few counts. This sequence joins TRBV7-9 and TRBJ2-1, with D perhaps TRBD2 (7 bases). The V gene's germline CDR1 is SEHNR and CDR2 FQNEAQ (reference sequence). The ends were cut back, 1 base at V and 0 bases at J, with 13 bases in the middle. The CDR3 has 17 residues. CDR3: CASSLGGGTSSYNEQFF. In DNA form, the CDR3 reads TGTGCCAGCAGCTTAGGGGGAGGGACAAGCTCCTACAATGAGCAGTTCTTC. The full variable domain, in which reference TRBV7-9 and TRBJ2-1 provide the parts outside the CDR3, is DTGVSQNPRHKITKRGQNVTFRCDPISEHNRLYWYRQTLGQGPEFLTYFQNEAQLEKSRLLSDRFSAERPKGSFSTLEIQRTEQGDSAMYLCASSLGGGTSSYNEQFFGPGTRLTVL.

This clonotype has only one observation. The chain employs TRBV7-4 and TRBJ2-2; 8 bases align to TRBD2. The CDR3 totals 17 residues. Germline-derived CDR1 and CDR2 are SGHVT and SQSDAQ. The trim removed 2 bases at V and 3 bases at J, leaving 8 bases unmatched. The chain's CDR3 is CASSLWSSGRHTGELFF. The DNA of the CDR3 is TGTGCCAGCAGCTTATGGTCTAGCGGGCGACACACCGGGGAGCTGTTTTTT.

There are a few counts of this clonotype. This chain connects TRBV7-2 to TRBJ1-2; TRBD1 aligns across 7 bases. Germline V lookup: CDR1 SGHTA, CDR2 FQGNSA. The CDR3 extends over 16 amino acids. Unmatched junction bases numbered 13, after V lost 5 bases and J lost 4 bases. The CDR3 bases are TGTGCCAGCAGCCCAACATACGACAGGGCTCCCTATGGCTACACCTTC. Translating gives CASSPTYDRAPYGYTF. Drawing the rest from reference TRBV7-2 and TRBJ1-2, the complete variable domain is GAGVSQSPSNKVTEKGKDVELRCDPISGHTALYWYRQSLGQGLEFLIYFQGNSAPDKSGLPSDRFSAERTGGSVSTLTIQRTQQEDSAVYLCASSPTYDRAPYGYTFGSGTRLTVV.

This clonotype was picked up many times. This chain uses TRBV7-8 with TRBJ1-1; the D is unclear. V dropped 6 bases and J dropped 4 bases, with 18 bases sitting between them. Germline loops: CDR1 SGHVS, CDR2 FQNEAQ. The CDR3 length is 15 residues. CDR3 nucleotide sequence: TGTGCCAGCAGAATGGTTCGGGCAGGAGGCACTGAAGCTTTCTTT. Protein sequence: CASRMVRAGGTEAFF.

The rearrangement links TRBV2 to TRBJ2-2; D is undetermined. The CDR3 has 14 amino acids. Germline V gene lookup returns CDR1 SNHLY and CDR2 FYNNEI. The V end lost 7 bases, the J end lost 6 bases, and 15 bases lay between the germline ends. This chain's CDR3 is CASTSGLGSGELFF. CDR3 coding DNA: TGTGCCAGCACCTCCGGGTTGGGATCCGGGGAGCTGTTTTTT.

The chain has TRBV11-2 and TRBJ2-3, with a tentative D call TRBD2 (6 bases). There are 16 residues in the CDR3. V shed 1 base and J shed 0 bases, with 11 bases lying between them. Looked up from germline, CDR1 is SGHAT and CDR2 is FQNNGV. The CDR3 region is CASSLVAGSSTDTQYF. As DNA, the CDR3 is TGTGCCAGCAGCTTAGTGGCGGGATCTAGCACAGATACGCAGTATTTT.

The chain carries TRBV27 and TRBJ2-3; 7 bases agree with TRBD1. Looked up from germline, CDR1 is MNHEY and CDR2 is SMNVEV (reference sequence). The CDR3 spans 16 residues. V was clipped by 7 bases and J by 2 bases; unmatched bases: 12. This CDR3 reads CASTPLGGGPTDTQYF. The CDR3 DNA reads TGTGCCAGCACACCCCTAGGGGGCGGACCCACAGATACGCAGTATTTT.

This clonotype has a count of ten or more. J is TRBJ2-3 and V is TRBV7-2; D is unresolved. V was shortened by 5 bases and J by 1 base, with 7 bases between the two germline ends. Germline V gene data show CDR1 as SGHTA and CDR2 as FQGNSA. The length of the CDR3 is 13 residues. The CDR3 sequence is CASSPRRTDTQYF. DNA of the CDR3: TGTGCCAGCAGCCCAAGACGCACAGATACGCAGTATTTT.

This clonotype showed up just a few times. The chain couples TRBV7-2 to TRBJ2-7; D perhaps matches TRBD2 (5 bases). Germline V gene sequence: CDR1 SGHTA, CDR2 FQGNSA. This CDR3 is 12 amino acids long. Trimming left V 5 bases short and J 5 bases short, with 10 bases between. CDR3 amino acids: CASSLTGNEQYF. In DNA form, the CDR3 reads TGTGCCAGCAGCCTCACCGGGAACGAGCAGTACTTC.

The sample holds a few counts of this clonotype. The chain carries TRBV7-9 and TRBJ2-7, with D possibly being TRBD1 (5 bases). The CDR3 contains 14 residues. V dropped 2 bases and J dropped 0 bases, with 8 bases sitting between them. Germline assignment: CDR1 SEHNR and CDR2 FQNEAQ (reference sequence). The CDR3 sequence is CASSLIDSSYEQYV. CDR3 in DNA: TGTGCCAGCAGCTTAATTGACAGCTCCTACGAGCAGTACGTC.

The V call is TRBV12-3 or TRBV12-4, the J call TRBJ2-5; a possible D gene is TRBD2 (5 bases). This CDR3 has 15 residues. Trimming pared 2 bases from V and 1 base from J, leaving 11 bases between. The CDR3 reads CASSLQASTQETQYF. Here the CDR3 DNA reads TGTGCCAGCAGTTTACAGGCTAGCACCCAAGAGACCCAGTACTTC.

V is TRBV29-1 and J is TRBJ1-1, with TRBD1 matching 11 bases. The CDR3 has 16 residues. CDR1 SQVTM and CDR2 ANQGSEA come from the germline V gene. With V trimmed by 3 bases and J by 5 bases, 11 bases remained unmatched. In DNA, the CDR3 is TGCAGCGTTGAGGGAGGGACAGGGGGACGGTGGACTGAAGCTTTCTTT. Protein sequence: CSVEGGTGGRWTEAFF.

This clonotype was counted once. This chain joins TRBV9 and TRBJ2-3; the match to TRBD1 covers 9 bases. Germline CDR1 SGDLS, CDR2 YYNGEE. The CDR3 consists of 15 residues. The ends lost 2 bases at V and 4 bases at J; junction bases unmatched: 5. The CDR3 DNA reads as TGTGCCAGCAGCGTCGCGGGACAGGGCGCAGATACGCAGTATTTT. Translated, it gives CASSVAGQGADTQYF.

This clonotype has more than one count but fewer than ten. V gene TRBV4-2 combines with J gene TRBJ1-2; D is uncertain. CDR1 LGHNA and CDR2 YNFKEQ come from the germline V gene. The CDR3 has 14 residues. Trimming pared 5 bases from V and 8 bases from J, leaving 18 bases between. The CDR3 reads CASSGPKKSEGYTF. CDR3 in DNA: TGTGCCAGCAGCGGTCCGAAAAAATCGGAAGGCTACACCTTC.

The rearrangement uses TRBV20-1 and TRBJ2-1; 7 positions agree with TRBD1. The germline gives CDR1 DFQATT, CDR2 SNEGSKA (reference sequence). V shed 6 bases, J shed 8 bases, and the junction held 13 bases outside the gene matches. The CDR3 spans 14 residues. CDR3 in DNA: TGCAGTGCAAGGACAGGCAGACGGTCGGATGAGCAGTTCTTC. This translates into CSARTGRRSDEQFF.